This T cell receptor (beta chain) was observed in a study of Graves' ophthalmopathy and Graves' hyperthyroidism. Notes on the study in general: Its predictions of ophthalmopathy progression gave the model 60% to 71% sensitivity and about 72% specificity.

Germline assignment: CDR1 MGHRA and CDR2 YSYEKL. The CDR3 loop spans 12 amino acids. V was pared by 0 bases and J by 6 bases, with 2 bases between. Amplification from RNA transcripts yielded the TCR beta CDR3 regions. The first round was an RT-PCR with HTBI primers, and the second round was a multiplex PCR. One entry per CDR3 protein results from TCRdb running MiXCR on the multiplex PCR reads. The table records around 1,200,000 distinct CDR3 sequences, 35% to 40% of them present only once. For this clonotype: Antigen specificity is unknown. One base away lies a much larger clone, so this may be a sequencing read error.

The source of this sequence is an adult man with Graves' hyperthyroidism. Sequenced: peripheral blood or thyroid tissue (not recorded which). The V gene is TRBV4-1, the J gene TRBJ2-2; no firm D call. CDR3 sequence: CASSQEAGELFF. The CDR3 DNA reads TGCGCCAGCAGCCAAGAGGCCGGGGAGCTGTTTTTT.